This T cell receptor (beta chain) was found in a study of a mutant IDH1 vaccine in newly diagnosed glioma. Study in general: V12 came at week 35, V13 at week 47.

Of note for this clone: No antigen is known for it.

Time point in this sample: week 35, safety follow-up. One vaccine dose held 300 ug of mutant IDH1 20-mer peptide and came with topical imiquimod. Repertoires were generated with immunoSEQ multiplex PCR, while TCRdb's copy carries only in-frame clones and drops some. The data hold 25,000 to 40,000 clones, with roughly 80% observed a single time. The CDR3 length is 19 residues. Trimming removed 3 bases from V and 1 base from J, with 22 bases in between. CDR1 is LNHDA and CDR2 is SQIVND in the germline V gene (reference sequence). This sequence was found in a middle-aged woman with glioma. The J gene is TRBJ1-5, the V gene TRBV19; tentatively, D is TRBD1 (6 bases). The specimen was PBMCs, collected from a glioma patient whose treatment included an IDH1 peptide vaccine. The CDR3 bases are TGTGCCAGTAGTATCGCACCTATTCCAGGGGTTCGGAGCAATCAGCCCCAGCATTTT. This translates into CASSIAPIPGVRSNQPQHF.